This TCR beta chain was recorded in a study of identical twins. Study observations and caveats: Out-of-frame alpha sequences common to twins exhibited an excess of low generation probability. Models underestimated TCR alpha sharing (out-of-frame) in monozygotic twins. Fewer insertions marked abundant cord blood beta clonotypes; young adult naive trended weakly, memory not at all.

There are a few counts of this clonotype. Antigen: not known. MiXCR was run by TCRdb on the 5' RACE reads, yielding one entry per CDR3 protein. The data contain 400,000 to 500,000 distinct CDR3 sequences, less than 20% of them singletons. The sequencing input was naive T cells sorted from blood. The TCR was taken from a man in his fifties or sixties in good health.

The chain's CDR3 is CASSKSVGDTQYF. In DNA, the CDR3 is TGTGCCAGCAGCAAATCTGTGGGCGATACGCAGTATTTT. The chain joins TRBV6-1 to TRBJ2-3; D unresolved. Trimming removed 6 bases from V and 6 bases from J, with 13 bases in between. Germline CDR1 is MNHNS and CDR2 is SASEGT. The CDR3 covers 13 residues.